The 6 T cell receptor beta chains reported below all come from one sample, sequenced in a study of blood T cell repertoires in COVID-19. Generated by immunoSEQ multiplex PCR, the TCRdb table keeps only in-frame clones and is missing some. The table records 270,000 or so clones, roughly 89% of them present only once. Source material: peripheral blood. These receptors all stem from a woman aged 40 to 50 who had recovered from COVID-19.

This chain joins TRBV6-6 and TRBJ2-7; TRBD1 matches at 9 bases. Germline loops: CDR1 MNHNY, CDR2 SVGAGI (reference sequence). The V segment lost 2 bases and the J segment 6 bases; nucleotides outside the gene matches: 5. This CDR3 comprises 14 residues. The CDR3 here is CASSYRDRDSEQYF. Written as DNA, the CDR3 is TGTGCCAGCAGTTACCGGGACAGGGATTCCGAGCAGTACTTC.

The table lists this clone with a count of one. The J gene is TRBJ1-1, the V gene TRBV7-9; D possibly corresponds to TRBD1 (5 bases). Germline CDR1 SEHNR, CDR2 FQNEAQ (reference sequence). The CDR3 loop spans 13 amino acids. Trimming took 4 bases from V and 5 from J, leaving 11 bases between them. CDR3: CASSWEGLTEAFF. The DNA of the CDR3 is TGTGCCAGCAGCTGGGAGGGGTTAACTGAAGCTTTCTTT.

J is TRBJ1-2 and V is TRBV9; 8 bases line up with TRBD1. V shed 7 bases and J 4 bases; nucleotides not matched to a gene: 15. The CDR3 has 16 amino acids. The germline V gene encodes CDR1 SGDLS and CDR2 YYNGEE. The CDR3 protein is CASARFTDRAVYGYTF. CDR3 DNA: TGTGCCAGCGCACGATTCACGGACAGGGCGGTCTATGGCTACACCTTC.

The genes are TRBV2 and TRBJ2-1; tentatively, D is TRBD2 (6 bases). The length of the CDR3 is 12 residues. Trimming removed 0 bases at V and 14 bases at J, with 11 bases between. Germline CDR1 SNHLY, CDR2 FYNNEI. The CDR3 region is CASSEAITSKFF. CDR3 sequence (DNA): TGTGCCAGCAGTGAAGCGATAACTAGCAAGTTCTTC. Supplemented by reference TRBV2 and TRBJ2-1, the full variable domain reads EPEVTQTPSHQVTQMGQEVILRCVPISNHLYFYWYRQILGQKVEFLVSFYNNEISEKSEIFDDQFSVERPDGSNFTLKIRSTKLEDSAMYFCASSEAITSKFFGPGTRLTVL.

This sequence joins TRBV28 and TRBJ2-5; TRBD2 matches at 7 bases. Germline-derived CDR1 and CDR2 are MDHEN and SYDVKM. The CDR3 extends over 15 amino acids. Trimming took 6 bases from V and 2 from J; bases not matched to a gene: 9. CDR3 in DNA: TGTGCCAGCAGAAACGGGGGAGGGAAGCAAGAGACCCAGTACTTC. It translates to CASRNGGGKQETQYF.

The chain employs TRBV11-2 and TRBJ2-1, with 12 bases aligning to TRBD2. This CDR3 contains 16 residues. CDR1 and CDR2 (germline): SGHAT, FQNNGV. V was clipped by 5 bases and J by 9 bases; unmatched bases: 11. CDR3 region: CASSVSWGLAGGEQFF. The DNA for the CDR3 is TGTGCCAGCAGCGTTAGTTGGGGACTAGCGGGCGGTGAGCAGTTCTTC.